This T cell receptor beta chain originates from a study of blood T cell repertoires in COVID-19. Turning to the study itself: Material from acute and convalescent COVID-19 was sourced from the United States, Italy and Spain. Sources were T cells, B-cell-depleted T cells, or PBMCs; the material itself was cDNA or gDNA.

Original data processing: Cell counts per sample came from amplifying reference gene primers. Sequenced by immunoSEQ multiplex PCR; TCRdb stores in-frame clones only, minus some. The V and J calls and clone size are taken from that table; D and trimming were inferred from the DNA. The sample includes about 280,000 clones, roughly four fifths of them seen just once. This receptor was identified in a woman aged 50 to 60 who had recovered from COVID-19. Sequenced material: peripheral blood.

CDR3 in amino acids: CASRQTSGSYNEQFF. The DNA of the CDR3 is TGTGCCAGTAGGCAGACTAGCGGGTCTTACAATGAGCAGTTCTTC. The chain recombines TRBV19 with TRBJ2-1; 10 bases are a match to TRBD2. The CDR3 contains 15 residues. From germline, CDR1 is LNHDA and CDR2 SQIVND (reference sequence). J lost 4 bases, V lost 6 bases, and 6 bases had no gene match.